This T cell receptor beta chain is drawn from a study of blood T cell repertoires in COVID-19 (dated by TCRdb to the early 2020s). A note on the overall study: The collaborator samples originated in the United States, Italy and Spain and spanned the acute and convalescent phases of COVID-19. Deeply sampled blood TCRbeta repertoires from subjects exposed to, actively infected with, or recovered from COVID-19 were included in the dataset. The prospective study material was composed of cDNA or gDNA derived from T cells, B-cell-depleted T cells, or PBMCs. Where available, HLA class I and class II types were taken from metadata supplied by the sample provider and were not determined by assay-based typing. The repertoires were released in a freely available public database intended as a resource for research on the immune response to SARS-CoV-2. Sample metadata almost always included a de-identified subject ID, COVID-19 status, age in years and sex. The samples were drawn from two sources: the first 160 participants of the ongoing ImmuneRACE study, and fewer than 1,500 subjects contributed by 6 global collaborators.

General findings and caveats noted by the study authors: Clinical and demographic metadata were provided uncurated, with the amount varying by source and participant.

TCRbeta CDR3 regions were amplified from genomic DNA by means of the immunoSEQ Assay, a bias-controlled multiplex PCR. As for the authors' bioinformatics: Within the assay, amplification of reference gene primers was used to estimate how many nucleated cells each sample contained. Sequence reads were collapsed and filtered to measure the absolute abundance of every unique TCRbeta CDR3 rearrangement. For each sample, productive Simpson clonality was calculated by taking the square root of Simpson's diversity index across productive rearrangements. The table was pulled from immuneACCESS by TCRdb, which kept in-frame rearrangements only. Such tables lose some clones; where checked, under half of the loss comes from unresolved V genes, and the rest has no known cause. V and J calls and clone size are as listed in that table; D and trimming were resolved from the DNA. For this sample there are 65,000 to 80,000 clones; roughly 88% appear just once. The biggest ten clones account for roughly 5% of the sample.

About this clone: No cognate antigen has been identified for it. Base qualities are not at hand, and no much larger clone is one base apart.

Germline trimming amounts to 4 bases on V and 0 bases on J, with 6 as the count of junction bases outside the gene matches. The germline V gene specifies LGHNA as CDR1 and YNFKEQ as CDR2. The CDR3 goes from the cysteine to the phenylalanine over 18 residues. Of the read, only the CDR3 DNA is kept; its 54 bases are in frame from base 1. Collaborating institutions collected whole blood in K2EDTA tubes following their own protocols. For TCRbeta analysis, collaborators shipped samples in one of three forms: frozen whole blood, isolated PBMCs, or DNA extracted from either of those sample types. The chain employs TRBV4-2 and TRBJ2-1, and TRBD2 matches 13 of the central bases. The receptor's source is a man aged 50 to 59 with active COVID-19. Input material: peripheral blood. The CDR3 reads CASSPGLAGLSSYNEQFF. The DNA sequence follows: TGTGCCAGCAGCCCGGGACTAGCGGGGTTAAGCTCCTACAATGAGCAGTTCTTC.